Shown below are 4 T cell receptor beta chains from a single sample sequenced in a study of T cell repertoires in cytomegalovirus infection. TCRdb reprocessed the reads with MiXCR, giving one entry per CDR3 protein. The sample carries about 480,000 distinct CDR3 sequences, roughly a third recorded once. Antigens of these TCRs are unknown. Sequenced material: cultured PBMCs, taken from culture after CMV antigen stimulation. The receptors were sampled from a human donor in good health (CMV status not recorded). Some clones in this sample may be carry-over from other donors' samples.

This clonotype was seen many times. The genes are TRBV11-2 and TRBJ1-2; weak D call: TRBD1 (6 bases). The CDR3 has 15 residues. Germline lookup yields CDR1 SGHAT and CDR2 FQNNGV. V was shortened by 5 bases and J by 3 bases, with 16 bases between the two germline ends. The DNA for the CDR3 is TGTGCCAGCAGCCTACGACAGGTGTGGGACTATGGCTACACCTTC. It specifies CASSLRQVWDYGYTF.

In this sample, this clonotype turned up many times. The chain is built from TRBV19 and TRBJ2-1, with D hard to call. Germline CDR1 LNHDA, CDR2 SQIVND (reference sequence). V lost 9 bases and J lost 1, with 7 bases in between. The CDR3 has 12 residues. For the CDR3, the DNA is TGTGCCAGCAGCGTTTCCTACAATGAGCAGTTCTTC. It encodes CASSVSYNEQFF.

The chain has TRBV7-9 and TRBJ1-2; 8 positions match TRBD1. The germline gives CDR1 SEHNR, CDR2 FQNEAQ (reference sequence). Germline trimming cut 5 bases from V and 2 bases from J; bases unmatched to any gene: 10. The CDR3 contains 16 residues. In DNA form, the CDR3 reads TGTGCCAGCAGCCAGGCGGGGGCAGGGGGCAACTATGGCTACACCTTC. Translation gives CASSQAGAGGNYGYTF.

In its sample, this clonotype was seen a few times. The chain has TRBV29-1 and TRBJ2-1, with 13 bases fitting TRBD2. The CDR3 loop spans 15 amino acids. Losses at the gene ends were 4 bases for V and 6 bases for J; bases not matched to a gene: 6. Germline CDR1 is SQVTM and CDR2 is ANQGSEA. CDR3 loop: CSVGPGLAGVNEQFF. The CDR3 DNA reads as TGCAGCGTTGGCCCCGGACTAGCGGGAGTCAATGAGCAGTTCTTC.